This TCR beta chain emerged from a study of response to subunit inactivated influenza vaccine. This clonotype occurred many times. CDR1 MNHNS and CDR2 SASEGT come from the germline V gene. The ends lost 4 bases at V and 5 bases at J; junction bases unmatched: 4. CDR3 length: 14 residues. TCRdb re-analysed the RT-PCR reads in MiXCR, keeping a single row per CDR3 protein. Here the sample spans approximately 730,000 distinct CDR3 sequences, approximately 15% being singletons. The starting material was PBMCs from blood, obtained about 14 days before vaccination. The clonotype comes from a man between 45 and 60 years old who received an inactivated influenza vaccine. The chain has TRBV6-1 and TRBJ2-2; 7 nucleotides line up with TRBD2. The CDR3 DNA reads TGTGCCAGCAGTGCTGGGAGGGCGACCGGGGAGCTGTTTTTT. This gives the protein CASSAGRATGELFF.